This T cell receptor beta chain was identified in a study of T cells in narcolepsy. Only in-frame clones appear in the TCRdb table, and some are missing; sequencing was by immunoSEQ multiplex PCR. The top ten hold under 1.3% of the sample, which has 27,000 or so clones, about four fifths seen once. With regard to this clone: Its antigen is undetermined.

The CDR3 loop spans 16 amino acids. The V gene end was trimmed by 6 bases and the J gene end by 2 bases; junction bases not matched to a gene: 6. Germline values: CDR1 PRHDT, CDR2 FYEKMQ (reference sequence). Study outcomes and limitations: Some memory CD4+ repertoires had no autoreactive clone sequences.

The chain recombines TRBV13 with TRBJ2-6; 8 positions agree with TRBD1. This receptor was taken from a human donor with narcolepsy. The source material was CD45RA- memory CD4+ T cells from PBMCs. In nucleotides, the CDR3 is TGTGCCAGCAGACCCCGGGGACAGGCTGGGGCCAACGTCCTGACTTTC. It codes for CASRPRGQAGANVLTF.